Below are 15 T cell receptor beta chains sequenced from a single sample in a study of blood T cell repertoires in COVID-19. This table comes from immunoSEQ multiplex PCR, and its TCRdb copy is limited to in-frame clones, with some not included. Of 350,000 to 450,000 clones listed, around 84% are singletons. The sample taken for sequencing was peripheral blood. The receptors shown here come from a woman aged 18-30 years with acute or convalescent COVID-19.

Only one count was recorded for this clone. The chain recombines TRBV12-5 with TRBJ1-3, with no clear D. V was trimmed by 3 bases and J by 2 bases, leaving 11 bases between them. Germline values: CDR1 LGHNT, CDR2 FRNRAP. The CDR3 has 15 residues. In nucleotides, the CDR3 is TGTGCTAGTGGTTTCAGAGGGAATCCTGGAAACACCATATATTTT. The encoded protein is CASGFRGNPGNTIYF.

This clone is a singleton in its sample. The genes are TRBV9 and TRBJ2-1, with 12 bases that match TRBD2. V dropped 0 bases and J dropped 4; count of bases not matched to a gene: 5. Looked up from germline, CDR1 is SGDLS and CDR2 is YYNGEE. The CDR3 is 17 residues long. CDR3: CASSVDPGTSGYNEQFF. CDR3 sequence (DNA): TGTGCCAGCAGCGTAGACCCAGGGACTAGCGGGTACAATGAGCAGTTCTTC.

This clone was found a few times. The V call is TRBV5-6, the J call TRBJ2-7, with TRBD2 matching 11 bases. V lost 3 bases, J lost 0 bases, and 8 bases stayed unmatched. This CDR3 is built from 17 residues. Germline loops: CDR1 SGHDT, CDR2 YYEEEE. This CDR3 is CASSSRWGTSGSYEQYF. CDR3 bases: TGTGCCAGCAGCTCCCGCTGGGGGACTAGCGGCTCCTACGAGCAGTACTTC.

The CDR3 loop reads CASSQRDRTGYTF. In DNA form, the CDR3 reads TGTGCCAGCAGCCAGAGGGACAGGACCGGCTACACCTTC. The chain is built from TRBV14 and TRBJ1-2; 8 positions agree with TRBD1. CDR3 length: 13 amino acids. V gave up 3 bases and J gave up 8 bases; unmatched junction bases: 5. In germline, CDR1 is SGHDN, CDR2 FVKESK.

The chain recombines TRBV6-5 with TRBJ1-1, with D tentatively TRBD1 (6 bases). CDR1 is MNHEY, CDR2 SVGAGI, per germline. Trimming shortened V by 6 bases and J by 3 bases, and 11 bases separated the two germline ends. The CDR3 runs 13 residues. DNA for the CDR3: TGTGCCAGCAGGGATTACAGGGACACTGAAGCTTTCTTT. This translates into CASRDYRDTEAFF.

V gene TRBV27 combines with J gene TRBJ2-2; 9 positions agree with TRBD2. This CDR3 has 16 amino acids. CDR1 is MNHEY, CDR2 SMNVEV, per germline (reference sequence). V shed 5 bases, J shed 2 bases, and the junction held 6 bases outside the gene matches. The CDR3 loop reads CASSVGLATNTGELFF. CDR3 nucleotides: TGTGCCAGCAGTGTCGGACTAGCGACCAACACCGGGGAGCTGTTTTTT.

V gene TRBV7-8 combines with J gene TRBJ2-4, with 11 bases lining up with TRBD1. J lost 8 bases, V lost 5 bases, and 2 bases had no gene match. The CDR3 contains 13 residues. Germline assignment: CDR1 SGHVS and CDR2 FQNEAQ. For the CDR3, the DNA is TGTGCCAGCAGCCGGGACAGGGGGGACATTCAGTACTTC. Amino acids: CASSRDRGDIQYF.

The gene calls are TRBV6-6 and TRBJ1-1; D uncertain. V lost 5 bases and J 0 bases, leaving 13 bases between the germline ends. CDR3 length equals 15 residues. The germline V gene encodes CDR1 MNHNY and CDR2 SVGAGI (reference sequence). The CDR3 protein is CASSRTQAMNTEAFF. The CDR3 DNA sequence: TGTGCCAGCAGTCGTACCCAGGCCATGAACACTGAAGCTTTCTTT.

The rearrangement joins TRBV10-2 to TRBJ1-1; no firm D call. This CDR3 region has 14 residues. Germline-derived CDR1 and CDR2 are WSHSY and SAAADI. Trimming shortened V by 0 bases and J by 1 base, and 6 bases separated the two germline ends. The chain's CDR3 is CASSESRGNTEAFF. The CDR3 bases are TGCGCCAGCAGTGAGTCCCGGGGGAACACTGAAGCTTTCTTT.

This clone was detected only once. This chain connects TRBV24-1 to TRBJ2-1, with TRBD1 matching over 7 bases. V trimming: 4 bases; J trimming: 2 bases; junction bases outside the gene matches: 7. From germline, CDR1 is KGHDR and CDR2 SFDVKD. The CDR3 runs to 16 residues. Here the CDR3 reads CATSDGTASTYNEQFF. For the CDR3, the DNA is TGTGCCACCAGTGACGGGACAGCCTCAACCTACAATGAGCAGTTCTTC.

The chain combines TRBV2 with TRBJ2-5; a possible D gene is TRBD1 (5 bases). V lost 8 bases, J lost 2 bases, and 15 bases lay in between. CDR1 is SNHLY, CDR2 FYNNEI, per germline. The CDR3 sequence is 14 residues long. The CDR3: CASGAVGRQETQYF. Written as DNA, the CDR3 is TGTGCCAGCGGGGCGGTAGGACGGCAAGAGACCCAGTACTTC.

This clone came up a few times. CDR3 DNA: TGTGCCAGCAGCAAGAGTCCCGGCTACAATGAGCAGTTCTTC. It is translated as CASSKSPGYNEQFF. The gene calls are TRBV7-3 and TRBJ2-1; D is uncertain. This CDR3 is built from 14 residues. The germline CDR1 and CDR2 sequences are SGHTA and FQGTGA. V was clipped by 5 bases and J by 3 bases, with 11 bases between them.

The chain couples TRBV5-1 to TRBJ1-1, with D possibly TRBD1 on 6 matching bases. Germline CDR1 and CDR2: SGHRS and YFSETQ. V was trimmed by 4 bases and J by 8 bases, leaving 21 bases between them. CDR3 length equals 15 residues. This chain's CDR3 is CASSTMPGQGEEAFF. Here the CDR3 DNA reads TGCGCCAGCAGCACCATGCCGGGACAAGGAGAGGAAGCTTTCTTT.

The V gene is TRBV10-3, the J gene TRBJ1-3; unclear D gene. Trimming stripped 4 bases from V and 0 bases from J, with 4 bases between. CDR1 ENHRY and CDR2 SYGVKD come from the germline V gene. CDR3 length equals 13 residues. The CDR3 DNA is TGTGCCATCAGTGCCATCTCTGGAAACACCATATATTTT. Translated, it gives CAISAISGNTIYF.

This clone was detected a few times. The chain links TRBV24-1 to TRBJ1-2; weak D call: TRBD1 (6 bases). The CDR3 loop spans 12 amino acids. Germline assignment: CDR1 KGHDR and CDR2 SFDVKD. V lost 5 bases to trimming and J lost 8 bases, with 11 bases between them. The CDR3 spells CATSGRGGGYTF. CDR3 nucleotides: TGTGCCACCAGTGGCAGGGGCGGCGGCTACACCTTC.